This is a list of T cell receptor beta chains from one sample in a study of blood T cell repertoires in COVID-19. Profiling relied on immunoSEQ multiplex PCR, and the TCRdb table lists in-frame clones only, not all of them. The sample has 55,000 to 70,000 clones; approximately 86% are singletons. Sequenced: peripheral blood. These receptors were collected from a man in his 70s with acute or convalescent COVID-19. The CDR3 runs from the conserved cysteine through the conserved F or W. Each record gives: V gene, clone size, J gene, D gene, CDR3 DNA, CDR3 protein. D genes are given only for firm matches. The size entry is marked missing in some rows and otherwise reads once, few, many or a size class.

>TRBV7-6|-|TRBJ2-5|TRBD1
TGTGCCAGCAGCCTTACGGGACAGGTCCAGAGCCAGTACTTC
CASSLTGQVQSQYF
>TRBV5-1|-|TRBJ2-3|TRBD2
TGCGCCAGCAGCTTAGCCACTAGCGGGGGAGCGGTAAATACGCAGTATTTT
CASSLATSGGAVNTQYF
>TRBV27|-|TRBJ2-7|TRBD2
TGTGCCAGCAGTTTTATAGGGACTAGCGGTTACGAGCAGTACTTC
CASSFIGTSGYEQYF
>TRBV28|-|TRBJ2-7|TRBD2
TGTGCCAGCAGTTTGGGCGGGGGGGGCTCCTACGAGCAGTACTTC
CASSLGGGGSYEQYF
>TRBV7-9|-|TRBJ1-1|TRBD1
TGTGCCAGCAGCTTGGGCCGGACAGGGGCGAACACTGAAGCTTTCTTT
CASSLGRTGANTEAFF
>TRBV7-7|few|TRBJ2-2|TRBD2
TGTGCTAGCAGCTTAGCGGGCGGGGCCACCGGGGAGCTGTTTTTT
CASSLAGGATGELFF
>TRBV6-5|-|TRBJ1-3|-
TGTGCCAGCAGGGTGGGGGCGAAAGGAAACACCATATATTTT
CASRVGAKGNTIYF
>TRBV19|-|TRBJ2-4|TRBD1
TGTGCCAGTAAACGACAGGGTATAGCCAAAAACATTCAGTACTTC
CASKRQGIAKNIQYF
>TRBV10-3|-|TRBJ2-3|-
TGTGCCATAGGGACTAGCACAGATACGCAGTATTTT
CAIGTSTDTQYF
>TRBV3-1/TRBV3-2|-|TRBJ2-5|TRBD1
TGTGCCAGCAGCCAAGACGGCCCAGGGGGCGTAGAGACCCAGTACTTC
CASSQDGPGGVETQYF
>TRBV5-1|-|TRBJ1-3|-
TGCGCCAGCAGCTCCCTGGACACTGGAAACACCATATATTTT
CASSSLDTGNTIYF
>TRBV10-1|-|TRBJ2-2|-
TGCGCCAGCAGTGCCATACAGGGGAACACCGGGGAGCTGTTTTTT
CASSAIQGNTGELFF
>TRBV27|-|TRBJ2-7|-
TGTGCCAGCAGTACGACTCGCGCCTACGAGCAGTACTTC
CASSTTRAYEQYF